This TCR beta chain derives from a study of a mutant IDH1 vaccine in newly diagnosed glioma. Overall study context: Onset of vaccination occurred 4-6 weeks following radiotherapy alone, or with temozolomide cycles.

Sample time point: week 47, end of study. A 20-mer mutant IDH1 peptide at 300 ug was injected subcutaneously with topical imiquimod. Eight vaccinations went to patients in weeks 1, 3, 5, 7, 11, 15, 19, 23. New WHO grade 3 or 4 astrocytomas that were IDH1-mutant and ATRX-lost had been found in donors. Trimming removed 4 bases from V and 0 bases from J, with 10 bases in between. CDR1 and CDR2 from the germline V gene are SGHRS and YFSETQ. This CDR3 comprises 15 residues. Using immunoSEQ multiplex PCR, the repertoire was profiled, and TCRdb retains in-frame clones only, with some absent. The sample records around 54,000 clones, 83% being singletons. General study points: Researchers report vaccine-induced immune responses in approximately 94% of patients.

For this clone: Its antigen is currently unknown.

This clonotype was sampled from a woman aged 45-65 years with glioma. Sequencing used PBMCs, obtained from a glioma patient whose treatment included an IDH1 peptide vaccine. This chain uses TRBV5-1 with TRBJ1-4; no clear D. The CDR3 reads CASSPKVATNEKLFF. In nucleotides, the CDR3 is TGCGCCAGCAGCCCGAAAGTTGCAACTAATGAAAAACTGTTTTTT.